The 25 T cell receptor beta chains below were found in one sample sequenced in a study of response to subunit inactivated influenza vaccine. From the RT-PCR reads, TCRdb called clonotypes with MiXCR, one entry per CDR3 protein. The table includes some 600,000 distinct CDR3 sequences, 11% to 15% detected once. The sequencing used PBMCs from blood, collected around 14 days before vaccination. The receptors shown here come from a man in his forties or fifties who received an inactivated influenza vaccine.

The V call is TRBV20-1, the J call TRBJ2-3; no firm D call. The ends were cut back, 6 bases at V and 0 bases at J, with 10 bases in the middle. CDR1 and CDR2 from the germline V gene are DFQATT and SNEGSKA (reference sequence). This CDR3 is 13 amino acids long. The CDR3 here is CSAARSSTDTQYF. CDR3 sequence (DNA): TGCAGTGCGGCGCGGTCTAGCACAGATACGCAGTATTTT.

The sample holds a few counts of this clonotype. The rearrangement uses TRBV20-1 and TRBJ1-4, with D possibly being TRBD1 (6 bases). The germline V gene has CDR1 DFQATT and CDR2 SNEGSKA (reference sequence). This CDR3 contains 12 residues. Trimming removed 4 bases at V and 8 bases at J, with 11 bases between. The CDR3 loop reads CSATRGYEKLFF. The CDR3 DNA follows: TGCAGTGCTACCAGGGGTTACGAAAAACTGTTTTTT.

About this clonotype itself: A much larger clone is a single base away; this may be a read error. The V call is TRBV5-5, the J call TRBJ2-1; D possibly matches TRBD1 or TRBD2 (5 bases each). This CDR3 has 16 amino acids. Germline V CDR1 and CDR2: SGHKS, YYEKEE (reference sequence). The CDR3 spells CSSSLAPGSSYNEQFF. DNA of the CDR3: TGTTCCAGCAGCTTGGCGCCAGGGAGCTCCTACAATGAGCAGTTCTTC.

This clonotype was counted a few times. The chain couples TRBV12-3 or TRBV12-4 to TRBJ1-6; D gene unclear. The germline V and J ends were trimmed by 4 bases and 9 bases, with 16 bases remaining between them. CDR3 length: 15 residues. The CDR3 DNA sequence: TGTGCCAGCAGTTCCATGGACCCGCTCTTTTCACCCCTCCACTTT. Translated: CASSSMDPLFSPLHF.

A few counts support this clonotype. This chain uses TRBV3-1 with TRBJ2-7; maybe TRBD1 (5 bases). CDR1 and CDR2 (germline): LGHDT, YNNKEL (reference sequence). This CDR3 comprises 15 residues. V gave up 1 base and J gave up 0 bases, with 10 bases separating them. This CDR3 is CASSQATASSYEQYF. The CDR3 DNA reads TGTGCCAGCAGCCAAGCGACAGCAAGCTCCTACGAGCAGTACTTC.

J is TRBJ2-7 and V is TRBV11-2; D is ambiguous. The length of the CDR3 is 14 residues. From germline, CDR1 is SGHAT and CDR2 FQNNGV. The V end lost 2 bases, the J end lost 6 bases, and 14 bases lay between the germline ends. Written as DNA, the CDR3 is TGTGCCAGCAGCTTATTAGGTGGCACCCGCGAGCAGTACTTC. Residues: CASSLLGGTREQYF. Using reference TRBV11-2 and TRBJ2-7 for the parts outside the CDR3, the full variable domain is EAGVAQSPRYKIIEKRQSVAFWCNPISGHATLYWYQQILGQGPKLLIQFQNNGVVDDSQLPKDRFSAERLKGVDSTLKIQPAKLEDSAVYLCASSLLGGTREQYFGPGTRLTVT.

The chain couples TRBV4-2 to TRBJ1-6, with 7 bases that match TRBD1. Unmatched junction bases numbered 3, after V lost 6 bases and J lost 1 base. CDR1 and CDR2 from the germline V gene are LGHNA and YNFKEQ. CDR3 length: 15 residues. The CDR3 nucleotides read TGTGCCAGCAGGGAACAGGGGTCCTATAATTCACCCCTCCACTTT. Translated, it gives CASREQGSYNSPLHF.

The chain employs TRBV12-3 or TRBV12-4 and TRBJ1-1; 8 positions agree with TRBD1. This CDR3 spans 16 amino acids. V was clipped by 10 bases and J by 0 bases; unmatched bases: 13. Here the CDR3 reads CATSIRDRWMNTEAFF. The CDR3 nucleotides read TGTGCCACATCCATCCGGGACAGGTGGATGAACACTGAAGCTTTCTTT.

This clonotype was detected many times. This chain uses TRBV6-1 with TRBJ2-7, with D tentatively TRBD1 (6 bases). The length of the CDR3 is 13 residues. Looked up from germline, CDR1 is MNHNS and CDR2 is SASEGT. Between the trimmed V and J ends, which lost 6 bases and 3 bases, there was a span of 12 bases. The CDR3 DNA follows: TGTGCCAGCAGCGCTACAGGGTTCTACGAGCAGTACTTC. It translates to CASSATGFYEQYF.

This clonotype has just a few counts. The V gene is TRBV7-2, the J gene TRBJ1-2; 8 nucleotides line up with TRBD1. Germline trimming cut 5 bases from V and 4 bases from J; bases unmatched to any gene: 9. CDR1 SGHTA and CDR2 FQGNSA come from the germline V gene. The CDR3 runs to 15 residues. The CDR3 nucleotides read TGTGCCAGCAGCCGGACAGGGAACGCCGTCTATGGCTACACCTTC. Its protein product is CASSRTGNAVYGYTF.

The V call is TRBV9, the J call TRBJ2-4, with D possibly being TRBD1 (5 bases). The CDR3 length is 17 residues. Trimming left V 3 bases short and J 3 bases short, with 19 bases between. The germline V gene has CDR1 SGDLS and CDR2 YYNGEE. The CDR3 region has the DNA TGTGCCAGCAGCGGTTGGACGGGTTATGGACACAAAAACATTCAGTACTTC. Encoded protein: CASSGWTGYGHKNIQYF.

The chain is built from TRBV3-1 and TRBJ2-7, with D tentatively TRBD1 or TRBD2 (5 bases each). The germline V gene has CDR1 LGHDT and CDR2 YNNKEL (reference sequence). CDR3 size: 17 residues. V gave up 0 bases and J gave up 4 bases, with 19 bases separating them. CDR3 DNA sequence: TGTGCCAGCAGCCAAGAACCCCTGGGGGTACTTCCTTACGAGCAGTACTTC. It yields the protein CASSQEPLGVLPYEQYF.

This rearrangement joins TRBV5-1 to TRBJ2-7; no reliable D call. CDR3 length: 16 amino acids. Germline assignment: CDR1 SGHRS and CDR2 YFSETQ. V was pared by 0 bases and J by 1 base, with 14 bases between. The chain's CDR3 is CASSLAPDPGSYEQYF. CDR3 bases: TGCGCCAGCAGCTTGGCCCCGGACCCCGGATCCTACGAGCAGTACTTC.

The sample holds a few counts of this clonotype. The rearrangement uses TRBV15 and TRBJ2-7; 11 bases are shared with TRBD1. V shed 1 base, J shed 8 bases, and the junction held 10 bases outside the gene matches. From germline, CDR1 is LNHNV and CDR2 YYDKDF (reference sequence). The CDR3 contains 16 residues. CDR3 in DNA: TGTGCCACCAGCAGAGGCCAGGACAGGGGGCTGAATCAGCAGTACTTC. Encoded protein: CATSRGQDRGLNQQYF.

This sequence joins TRBV12-3 or TRBV12-4 and TRBJ1-4; D is undetermined. CDR3 length: 14 amino acids. V was trimmed by 3 bases and J by 4 bases, leaving 9 bases between them. The CDR3 DNA reads as TGTGCCAGCAGTTTTGCCCTCTATAATGAAAAACTGTTTTTT. It translates to CASSFALYNEKLFF.

The table lists this clonotype with many counts. The genes are TRBV27 and TRBJ1-2, with 9 bases identical to TRBD1. The J segment lost 6 bases and the V segment lost 2 bases, leaving 7 bases of the junction unmatched. Germline V CDR1 and CDR2: MNHEY, SMNVEV (reference sequence). The length of the CDR3 is 15 residues. For the CDR3, the DNA is TGTGCCAGCAGTTTAGGGACAGGGTTCAGCAATGGCTACACCTTC. As protein: CASSLGTGFSNGYTF.

This clonotype has more than one count but fewer than ten. The chain has TRBV5-1 and TRBJ1-1, with 7 bases identical to TRBD1. Germline lookup yields CDR1 SGHRS and CDR2 YFSETQ. The CDR3 spans 14 residues. The V gene end was trimmed by 3 bases and the J gene end by 4 bases; junction bases not matched to a gene: 6. CDR3 sequence: CASSSGAGGTEAFF. For the CDR3, the DNA is TGCGCCAGCAGCTCCGGAGCAGGGGGCACTGAAGCTTTCTTT.

The chain joins TRBV6-1 to TRBJ2-2, with 15 bases aligning to TRBD2. The J segment lost 0 bases and the V segment lost 7 bases, leaving 9 bases of the junction unmatched. CDR3 length: 19 amino acids. From germline, CDR1 is MNHNS and CDR2 SASEGT. DNA of the CDR3: TGTGCCAGCACCTGGGTAGGACTAGCGGGAGGGCCGAACACCGGGGAGCTGTTTTTT. Translation gives CASTWVGLAGGPNTGELFF.

The J gene is TRBJ2-7, the V gene TRBV28; TRBD1 agrees at 8 bases. V shed 5 bases, J shed 7 bases, and the junction held 13 bases outside the gene matches. CDR3 size: 15 residues. Germline assignment: CDR1 MDHEN and CDR2 SYDVKM. The CDR3 is CASSTTGGQTWEQYF. The CDR3 coding sequence is TGTGCCAGCAGTACCACAGGGGGACAAACGTGGGAGCAGTACTTC.

The V gene is TRBV20-1, the J gene TRBJ2-1, with 11 bases fitting TRBD2. This CDR3 is 15 amino acids long. V gave up 4 bases and J gave up 2 bases; unmatched junction bases: 4. CDR1 is DFQATT and CDR2 is SNEGSKA in the germline V gene (reference sequence). The DNA of the CDR3 is TGCAGTGCTATTCCTAGCGGGGGGCCCTACAATGAGCAGTTCTTC. It is translated as CSAIPSGGPYNEQFF.

This chain's CDR3 is CASSKKLAGEKTSTDTQYF. The CDR3 coding sequence is TGTGCCAGCAGCAAGAAACTAGCGGGAGAGAAAACCAGTACAGATACGCAGTATTTT. V is TRBV21-1 and J is TRBJ2-3; TRBD2, the D gene given by the table, was not confirmed from the DNA. TRBV21-1 counts as a pseudogene. The CDR3 extends over 19 amino acids.

This clonotype was counted only a few times. The chain uses TRBV12-3 or TRBV12-4 and TRBJ2-7, with D maybe TRBD2 (5 bases). CDR3 length: 16 residues. V was trimmed by 1 base and J by 3 bases, leaving 16 bases between them. The CDR3 bases are TGTGCCAGCAGTTTAGGGGCCGGGGTAGCGCTCTACGAGCAGTACTTC. It yields the protein CASSLGAGVALYEQYF.

This clonotype was recorded a few times. The chain joins TRBV10-3 to TRBJ2-7, with D possibly being TRBD1 (6 bases). Deletions cut 0 bases from V and 4 bases from J, with 13 bases between. The V gene's germline CDR1 is ENHRY and CDR2 SYGVKD. The CDR3 extends over 15 amino acids. This CDR3 reads CAISESGRGKYEQYF. In nucleotides, the CDR3 is TGTGCCATCAGTGAGTCCGGCAGGGGTAAATACGAGCAGTACTTC.

This chain uses TRBV28 with TRBJ2-3; no definite D call. This CDR3 spans 15 amino acids. The germline V gene has CDR1 MDHEN and CDR2 SYDVKM. The V end lost 7 bases, the J end lost 3 bases, and 17 bases lay between the germline ends. The chain's CDR3 is CASTPLGKETDTQYF. The CDR3 DNA follows: TGTGCCAGCACCCCACTGGGTAAAGAAACAGATACGCAGTATTTT.

J is TRBJ2-7 and V is TRBV6-6; no clear D. The CDR3 length is 13 residues. CDR1 and CDR2 (germline): MNHNY, SVGAGI (reference sequence). Trimming took off 6 bases at V and 3 bases at J, with 12 bases between the two ends. Written as DNA, the CDR3 is TGTGCCAGCAGACATCCCACAGTCTACGAGCAGTACTTC. It translates to CASRHPTVYEQYF.